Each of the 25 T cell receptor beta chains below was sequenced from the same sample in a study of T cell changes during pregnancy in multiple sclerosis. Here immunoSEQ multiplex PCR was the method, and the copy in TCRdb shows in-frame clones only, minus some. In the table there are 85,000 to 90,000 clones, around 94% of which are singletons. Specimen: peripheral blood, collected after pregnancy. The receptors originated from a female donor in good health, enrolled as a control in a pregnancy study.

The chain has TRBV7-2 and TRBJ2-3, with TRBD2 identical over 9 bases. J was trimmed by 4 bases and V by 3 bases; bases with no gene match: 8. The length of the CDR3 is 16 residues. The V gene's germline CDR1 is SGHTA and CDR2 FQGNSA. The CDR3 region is CASSLQLAGTADTQYF. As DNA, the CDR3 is TGTGCCAGCAGCTTGCAACTAGCGGGTACGGCAGATACGCAGTATTTT.

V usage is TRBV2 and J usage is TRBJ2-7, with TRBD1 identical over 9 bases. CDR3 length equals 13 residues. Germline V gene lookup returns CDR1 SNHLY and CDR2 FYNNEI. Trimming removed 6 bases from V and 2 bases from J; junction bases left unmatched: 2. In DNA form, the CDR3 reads TGTGCCAGCAGCAGACAGGGGGCCTACGAGCAGTACTTC. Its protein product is CASSRQGAYEQYF.

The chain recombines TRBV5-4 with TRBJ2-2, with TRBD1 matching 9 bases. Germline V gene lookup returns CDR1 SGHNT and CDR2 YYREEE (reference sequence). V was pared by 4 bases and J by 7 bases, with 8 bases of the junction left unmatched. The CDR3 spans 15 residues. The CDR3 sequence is CASSPGTGLDGELFF. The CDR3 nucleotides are TGTGCCAGCAGCCCGGGGACAGGGTTGGACGGGGAGCTGTTTTTT.

The CDR3, as DNA: TGTGCCAGCAGTGAGCGACAGGGCAATCAGCCCCAGCATTTT. Translated, it gives CASSERQGNQPQHF. This rearrangement joins TRBV6-4 to TRBJ1-5; tentatively, D is TRBD1 (6 bases). The V and J ends lost 3 bases and 2 bases respectively, with 8 bases between them. Per the germline V gene, CDR1 is MRHNA and CDR2 is SNTAGT. The CDR3 spans 14 residues.

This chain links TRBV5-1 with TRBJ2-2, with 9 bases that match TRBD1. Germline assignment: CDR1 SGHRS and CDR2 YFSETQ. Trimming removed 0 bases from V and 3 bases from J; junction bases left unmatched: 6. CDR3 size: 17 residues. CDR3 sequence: CASSLAGGQGHTGELFF. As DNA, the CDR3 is TGCGCCAGCAGCTTGGCTGGGGGACAGGGTCACACCGGGGAGCTGTTTTTT. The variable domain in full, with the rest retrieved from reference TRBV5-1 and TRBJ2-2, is KAGVTQTPRYLIKTRGQQVTLSCSPISGHRSVSWYQQTPGQGLQFLFEYFSETQRNKGNFPGRFSGRQFSNSRSEMNVSTLELGDSALYLCASSLAGGQGHTGELFFGEGSRLTVL.

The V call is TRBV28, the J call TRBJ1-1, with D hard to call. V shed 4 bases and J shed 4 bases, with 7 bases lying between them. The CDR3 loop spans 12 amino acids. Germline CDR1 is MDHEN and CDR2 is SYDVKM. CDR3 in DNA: TGTGCCAGCAGTTCACCGAGCACTGAAGCTTTCTTT. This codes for CASSSPSTEAFF.

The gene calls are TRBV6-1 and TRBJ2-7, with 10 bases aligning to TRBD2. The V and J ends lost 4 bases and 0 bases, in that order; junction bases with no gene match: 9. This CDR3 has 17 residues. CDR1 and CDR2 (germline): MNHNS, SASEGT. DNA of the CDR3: TGTGCCAGCAGTGGAAGGAGGACTAGCGGAATCTCCTACGAGCAGTACTTC. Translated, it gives CASSGRRTSGISYEQYF.

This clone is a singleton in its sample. CDR3 bases: TGTGCCAGCAGCCATCGGGTAGCCGGCTCCTACAATGAGCAGTTCTTC. This gives the protein CASSHRVAGSYNEQFF. The chain is built from TRBV14 and TRBJ2-1, with D unclear. The CDR3 is 16 residues long. Germline CDR1 and CDR2: SGHDN and FVKESK. Between the trimmed V and J ends, which lost 3 bases and 0 bases, there was a span of 12 bases.

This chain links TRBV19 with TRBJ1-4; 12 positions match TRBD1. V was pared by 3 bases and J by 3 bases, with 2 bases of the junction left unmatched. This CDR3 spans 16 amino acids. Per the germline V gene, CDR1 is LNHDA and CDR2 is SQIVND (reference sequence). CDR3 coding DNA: TGTGCCAGTAGTATGGGGACAGGGGGCCCTAATGAAAAACTGTTTTTT. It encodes CASSMGTGGPNEKLFF.

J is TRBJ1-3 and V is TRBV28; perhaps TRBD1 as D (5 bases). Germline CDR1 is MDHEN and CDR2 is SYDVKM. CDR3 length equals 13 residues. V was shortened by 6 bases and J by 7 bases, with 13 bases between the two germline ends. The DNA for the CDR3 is TGTGCCAGCAGGGAGGGGTTGGCCAACACCATATATTTT. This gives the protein CASREGLANTIYF.

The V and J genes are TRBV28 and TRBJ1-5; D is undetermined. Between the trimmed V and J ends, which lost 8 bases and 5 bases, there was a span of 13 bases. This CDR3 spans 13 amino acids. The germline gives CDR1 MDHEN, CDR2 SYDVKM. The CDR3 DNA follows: TGTGCCAGCCAGCAGGTCCTTCATCAGCCCCAGCATTTT. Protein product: CASQQVLHQPQHF.

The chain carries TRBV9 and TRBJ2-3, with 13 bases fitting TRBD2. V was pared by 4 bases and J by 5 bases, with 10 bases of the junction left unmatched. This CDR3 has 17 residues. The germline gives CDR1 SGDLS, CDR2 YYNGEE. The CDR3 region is CASSPLGLAGSIDTQYF. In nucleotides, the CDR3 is TGTGCCAGCAGCCCGTTGGGACTAGCGGGATCCATAGATACGCAGTATTTT.

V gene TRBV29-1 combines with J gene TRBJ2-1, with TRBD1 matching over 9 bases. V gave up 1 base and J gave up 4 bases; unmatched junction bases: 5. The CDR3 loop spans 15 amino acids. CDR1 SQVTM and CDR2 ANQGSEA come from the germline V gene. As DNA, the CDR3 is TGCAGCGTTGAAGCCTCCGGGACAGGGTACAATGAGCAGTTCTTC. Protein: CSVEASGTGYNEQFF.

The CDR3, as DNA: TGCGCCAGCAGCTTGGTGGCAGGGAACACTGAAGCTTTCTTT. The encoded protein is CASSLVAGNTEAFF. This chain uses TRBV5-1 with TRBJ1-1; no reliable D call. The CDR3 is 14 residues long. Trimming left V 0 bases short and J 1 base short, with 7 bases between. The germline gives CDR1 SGHRS, CDR2 YFSETQ.

CDR3 sequence (DNA): TGTGCCTTTCACCCGGGACAGCCAGGCCACCTCCTCTCAGATACGCAGTATTTT. Its protein product is CAFHPGQPGHLLSDTQYF. The chain couples TRBV19 to TRBJ2-3; TRBD1 aligns across 7 bases. In germline, CDR1 is LNHDA, CDR2 SQIVND (reference sequence). With 11 bases clipped from V and 4 bases from J, the junction kept 24 bases outside the gene matches. The CDR3 spans 18 residues.

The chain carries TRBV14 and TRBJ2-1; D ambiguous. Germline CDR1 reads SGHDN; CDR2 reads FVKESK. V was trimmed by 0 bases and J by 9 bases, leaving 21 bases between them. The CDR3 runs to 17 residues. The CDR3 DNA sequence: TGTGCCAGCAGCCAAGATGAGTTGTCAGGATCCTTTGGTGAGCAGTTCTTC. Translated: CASSQDELSGSFGEQFF.

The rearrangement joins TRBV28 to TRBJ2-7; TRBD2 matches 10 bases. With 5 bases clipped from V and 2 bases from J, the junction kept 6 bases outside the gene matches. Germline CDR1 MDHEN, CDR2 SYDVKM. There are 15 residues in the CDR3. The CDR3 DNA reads TGTGCCAGCAGTCTGGGACTAGCGACTACCTACGAGCAGTACTTC. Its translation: CASSLGLATTYEQYF.

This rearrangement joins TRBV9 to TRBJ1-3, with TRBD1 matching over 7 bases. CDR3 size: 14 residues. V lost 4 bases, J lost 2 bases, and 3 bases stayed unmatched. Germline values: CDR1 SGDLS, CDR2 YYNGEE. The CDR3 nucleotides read TGTGCCAGCAGCACACAGGGGACTGGAAACACCATATATTTT. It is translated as CASSTQGTGNTIYF. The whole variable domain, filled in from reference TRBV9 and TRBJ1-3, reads DSGVTQTPKHLITATGQRVTLRCSPRSGDLSVYWYQQSLDQGLQFLIQYYNGEERAKGNILERFSAQQFPDLHSELNLSSLELGDSALYFCASSTQGTGNTIYFGEGSWLTVV.

Written as DNA, the CDR3 is TGTGCCATCAGTGAGTCGAGTGGGAGGACAGATACGCAGTATTTT. Translated: CAISESSGRTDTQYF. The chain links TRBV10-3 to TRBJ2-3; tentative D call: TRBD2 (6 bases). Germline V gene data show CDR1 as ENHRY and CDR2 as SYGVKD. V shed 0 bases and J shed 3 bases, with 10 bases lying between them. CDR3 length equals 15 residues.

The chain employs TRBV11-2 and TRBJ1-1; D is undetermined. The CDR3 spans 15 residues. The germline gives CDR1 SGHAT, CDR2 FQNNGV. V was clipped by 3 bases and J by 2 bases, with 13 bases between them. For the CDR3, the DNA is TGTGCCAGCAGCTTGATTTTGTCTATTAACACTGAAGCTTTCTTT. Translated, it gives CASSLILSINTEAFF.

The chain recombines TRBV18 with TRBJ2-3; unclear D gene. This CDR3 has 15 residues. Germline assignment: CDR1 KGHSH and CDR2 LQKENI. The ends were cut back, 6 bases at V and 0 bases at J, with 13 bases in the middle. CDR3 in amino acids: CASSLWQASTDTQYF. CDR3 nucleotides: TGTGCCAGCTCCCTCTGGCAGGCTAGCACAGATACGCAGTATTTT.

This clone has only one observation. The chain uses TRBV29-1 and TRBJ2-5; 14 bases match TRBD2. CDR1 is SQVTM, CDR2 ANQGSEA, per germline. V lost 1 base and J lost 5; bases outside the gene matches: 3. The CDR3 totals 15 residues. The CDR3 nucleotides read TGCAGCGTTGAAGGACTAGCGGGAGGGTGGGAGACCCAGTACTTC. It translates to CSVEGLAGGWETQYF.

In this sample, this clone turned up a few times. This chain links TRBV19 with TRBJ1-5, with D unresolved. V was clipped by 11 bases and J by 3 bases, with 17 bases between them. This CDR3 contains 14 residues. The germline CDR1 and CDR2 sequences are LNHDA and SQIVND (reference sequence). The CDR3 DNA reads TGTGCCGTAAGTCCTTCGTCAGTCAATCAGCCCCAGCATTTT. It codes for CAVSPSSVNQPQHF.

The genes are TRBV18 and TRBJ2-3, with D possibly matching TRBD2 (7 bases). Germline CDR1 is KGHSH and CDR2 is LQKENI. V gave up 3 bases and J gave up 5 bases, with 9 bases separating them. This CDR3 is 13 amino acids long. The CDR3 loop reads CASSPRGGDTQYF. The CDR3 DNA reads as TGTGCCAGCTCACCGAGGGGGGGAGATACGCAGTATTTT.

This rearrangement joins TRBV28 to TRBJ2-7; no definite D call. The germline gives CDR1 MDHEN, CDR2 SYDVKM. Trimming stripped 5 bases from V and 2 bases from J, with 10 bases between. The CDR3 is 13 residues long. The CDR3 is CASSDTRAYEQYF. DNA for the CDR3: TGTGCCAGCAGTGATACCCGGGCCTACGAGCAGTACTTC.